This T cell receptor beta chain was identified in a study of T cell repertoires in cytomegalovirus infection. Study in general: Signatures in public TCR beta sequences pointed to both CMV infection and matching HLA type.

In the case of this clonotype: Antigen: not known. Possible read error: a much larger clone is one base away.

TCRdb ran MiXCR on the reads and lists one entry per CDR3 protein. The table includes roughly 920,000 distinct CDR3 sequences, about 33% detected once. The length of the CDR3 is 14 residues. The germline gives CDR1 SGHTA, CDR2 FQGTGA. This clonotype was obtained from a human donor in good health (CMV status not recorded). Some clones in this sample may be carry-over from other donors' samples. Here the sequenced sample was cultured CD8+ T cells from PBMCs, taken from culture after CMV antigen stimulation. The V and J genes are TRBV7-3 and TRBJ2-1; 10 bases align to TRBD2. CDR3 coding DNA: TGTGTCAGCAGCTTAACGGGACTAGCGTATGAGCAGTTCTTC. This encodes CVSSLTGLAYEQFF.